The source of this T cell receptor (beta chain) is a study of T cells in Graves' hyperthyroidism and ophthalmopathy. Study-wide points: Ophthalmopathy and stable hyperthyroidism were told apart by a 13 V-J model. Researchers found most expanded thyroid clonotypes above 0.001 in blood as well. The model made its ophthalmopathy prediction, and onset followed a median approximately six months later.

Amplification of TCR beta CDR3 regions used RNA as the template. TCR CDR3 underwent first-round RT-PCR with the HTBI primer set. A single record per CDR3 protein comes from TCRdb applying MiXCR to the multiplex PCR reads. Among hundreds of thousands of distinct CDR3 sequences listed, just under 45% were seen once. The germline gives CDR1 SNHLY, CDR2 FYNNEI. CDR3 length: 13 residues. Trimming removed 7 bases from V and 8 bases from J, with 17 bases in between. In regard to this clonotype: Its antigen remains unidentified.

Patients showing uncontrolled infection, other autoimmune disease, pregnancy or lactation were ineligible. This receptor was identified in an adult man with Graves' disease, either hyperthyroidism or ophthalmopathy (not recorded which). The material sequenced was peripheral blood or thyroid tissue (not recorded which). The genes are TRBV2 and TRBJ1-2; D is unclear. CDR3 in amino acids: CASTGPLSRGYTF. The CDR3 DNA reads as TGTGCCAGCACTGGGCCCTTATCGAGGGGCTACACCTTC. Full variable domain (rest looked up from reference TRBV2 and TRBJ1-2): EPEVTQTPSHQVTQMGQEVILRCVPISNHLYFYWYRQILGQKVEFLVSFYNNEISEKSEIFDDQFSVERPDGSNFTLKIRSTKLEDSAMYFCASTGPLSRGYTFGSGTRLTVV.